This T cell receptor beta chain was sequenced for a study of Ad26.COV2.S vaccination and SARS-CoV-2 variants. As for treatment: roughly 19 received Ad26.COV2.S at low or high dose, single or two shots; roughly five received placebo; per-sample allocation not given. It was on day 63 after the first vaccine or placebo injection that samples were taken. Ad26.COV2.S expressed prefusion-stabilized spike from the original Wuhan strain. This clone was detected ten times or more. Using immunoSEQ multiplex PCR, the repertoire was profiled, and TCRdb retains in-frame clones only, with some absent. The sample lists some 520,000 clones; roughly 85% were seen once. The germline V gene encodes CDR1 SGDLS and CDR2 YYNGEE. The CDR3 is 16 residues long. Trimming removed 4 bases from V and 2 bases from J, with 17 bases in between.

The clonotype originates from a person between 18 and 59 years old who received the Ad26.COV2.S COVID-19 vaccine or a placebo. Sequencing used peripheral blood, obtained in a trial of Ad26.COV2.S vaccine versus placebo. This chain connects TRBV9 to TRBJ2-3; a weak D match, TRBD2 (6 bases). CDR3 DNA: TGTGCCAGCAGCCCCGCCACTAGCACGATCACAGATACGCAGTATTTT. Protein: CASSPATSTITDTQYF.